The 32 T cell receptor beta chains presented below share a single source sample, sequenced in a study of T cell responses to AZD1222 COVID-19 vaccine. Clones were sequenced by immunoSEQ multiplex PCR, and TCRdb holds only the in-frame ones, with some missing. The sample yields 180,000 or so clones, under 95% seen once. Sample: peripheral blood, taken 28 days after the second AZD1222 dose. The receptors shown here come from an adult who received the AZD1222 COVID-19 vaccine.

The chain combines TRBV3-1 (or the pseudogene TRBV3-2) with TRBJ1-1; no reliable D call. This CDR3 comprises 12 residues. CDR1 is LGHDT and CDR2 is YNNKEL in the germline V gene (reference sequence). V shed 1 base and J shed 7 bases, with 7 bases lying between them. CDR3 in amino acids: CASSQASHEAFF. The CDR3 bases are TGTGCCAGCAGCCAAGCATCGCATGAAGCTTTCTTT.

DNA for the CDR3: TGTGCCAGCAGTTTCCGCGCTAATGAAAAACTGTTTTTT. Protein product: CASSFRANEKLFF. The chain recombines TRBV27 with TRBJ1-4; D is uncertain. Germline V gives CDR1 MNHEY, CDR2 SMNVEV (reference sequence). Trimming left V 3 bases short and J 3 bases short, with 5 bases between. This CDR3 is 13 amino acids long.

The CDR3 sequence is CASSSSRNYGYTF. The CDR3, as DNA: TGTGCCAGCAGCTCATCTAGGAACTATGGCTACACCTTC. The J gene is TRBJ1-2, the V gene TRBV5-6; D call uncertain. The CDR3 has 13 residues. CDR1 and CDR2 (germline): SGHDT, YYEEEE. Trimming pared 3 bases from V and 2 bases from J, leaving 8 bases between.

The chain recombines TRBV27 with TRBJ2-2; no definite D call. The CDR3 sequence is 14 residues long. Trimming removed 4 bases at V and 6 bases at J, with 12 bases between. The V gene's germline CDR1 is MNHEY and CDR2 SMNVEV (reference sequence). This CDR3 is CASSSDITPGELFF. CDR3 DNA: TGTGCCAGCAGTTCCGACATAACACCCGGGGAGCTGTTTTTT.

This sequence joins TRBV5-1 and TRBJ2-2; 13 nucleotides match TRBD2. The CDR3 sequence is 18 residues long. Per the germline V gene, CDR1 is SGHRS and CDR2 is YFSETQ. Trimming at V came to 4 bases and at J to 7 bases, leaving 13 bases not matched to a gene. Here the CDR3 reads CASSQFLTSGGANGELFF. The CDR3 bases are TGCGCCAGCAGCCAATTCCTCACTAGCGGGGGGGCCAACGGGGAGCTGTTTTTT.

Here the CDR3 DNA reads TGTGCCAGCCTCCTTACCCGACAGGGTGGTAATTCACCCCTCCACTTT. Residues: CASLLTRQGGNSPLHF. The chain joins TRBV6-6 to TRBJ1-6; 7 bases agree with TRBD1. V was pared by 8 bases and J by 6 bases, with 13 bases of the junction left unmatched. The CDR3 runs 16 residues. Germline-derived CDR1 and CDR2 are MNHNY and SVGAGI (reference sequence).

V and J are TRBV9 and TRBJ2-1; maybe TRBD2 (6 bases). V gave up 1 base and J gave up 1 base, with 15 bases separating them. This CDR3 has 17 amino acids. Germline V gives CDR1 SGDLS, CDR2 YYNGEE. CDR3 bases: TGTGCCAGCAGCGTAAGTAGCGGAGTCGGTTCCTACAATGAGCAGTTCTTC. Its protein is CASSVSSGVGSYNEQFF.

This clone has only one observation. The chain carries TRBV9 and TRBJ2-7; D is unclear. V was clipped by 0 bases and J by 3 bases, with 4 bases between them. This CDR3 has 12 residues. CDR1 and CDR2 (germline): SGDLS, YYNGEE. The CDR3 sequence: CASSVEGYEQYF. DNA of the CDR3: TGTGCCAGCAGCGTAGAGGGCTACGAGCAGTACTTC.

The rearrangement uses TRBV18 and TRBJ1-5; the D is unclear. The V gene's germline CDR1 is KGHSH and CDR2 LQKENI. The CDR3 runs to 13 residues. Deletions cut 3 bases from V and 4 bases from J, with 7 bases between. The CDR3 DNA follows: TGTGCCAGCTCACCGGGCGGAAATCAGCCCCAGCATTTT. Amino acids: CASSPGGNQPQHF. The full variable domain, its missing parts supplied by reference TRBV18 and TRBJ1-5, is NAGVMQNPRHLVRRRGQEARLRCSPMKGHSHVYWYRQLPEEGLKFMVYLQKENIIDESGMPKERFSAEFPKEGPSILRIQQVVRGDSAAYFCASSPGGNQPQHFGDGTRLSIL.

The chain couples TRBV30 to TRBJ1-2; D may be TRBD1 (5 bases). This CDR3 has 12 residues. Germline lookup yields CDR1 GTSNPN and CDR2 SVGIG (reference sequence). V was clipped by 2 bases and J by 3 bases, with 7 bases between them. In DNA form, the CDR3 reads TGTGCCTGGAGTCTAGGGGACTATGGCTACACCTTC. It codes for CAWSLGDYGYTF.

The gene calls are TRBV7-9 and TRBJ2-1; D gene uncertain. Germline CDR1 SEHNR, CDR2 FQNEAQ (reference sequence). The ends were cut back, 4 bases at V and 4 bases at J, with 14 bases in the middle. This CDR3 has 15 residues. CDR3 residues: CASSYKIKGYNEQFF. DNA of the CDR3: TGTGCCAGCAGCTACAAGATCAAGGGATACAATGAGCAGTTCTTC.

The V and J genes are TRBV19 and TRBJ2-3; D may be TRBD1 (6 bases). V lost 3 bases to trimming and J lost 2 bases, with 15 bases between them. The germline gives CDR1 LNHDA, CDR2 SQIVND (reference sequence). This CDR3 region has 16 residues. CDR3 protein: CASSIETGLPTDTQYF. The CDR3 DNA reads TGTGCCAGTAGTATTGAGACAGGTCTTCCCACAGATACGCAGTATTTT.

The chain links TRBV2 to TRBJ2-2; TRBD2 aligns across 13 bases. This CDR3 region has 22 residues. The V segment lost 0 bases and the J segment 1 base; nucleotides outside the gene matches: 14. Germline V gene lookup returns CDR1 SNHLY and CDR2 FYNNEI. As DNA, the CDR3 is TGTGCCAGCAGTGAAGCCCCAACTGGGACTAGCGGGACCCCCGAGAACACCGGGGAGCTGTTTTTT. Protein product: CASSEAPTGTSGTPENTGELFF. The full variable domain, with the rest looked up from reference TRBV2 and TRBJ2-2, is EPEVTQTPSHQVTQMGQEVILRCVPISNHLYFYWYRQILGQKVEFLVSFYNNEISEKSEIFDDQFSVERPDGSNFTLKIRSTKLEDSAMYFCASSEAPTGTSGTPENTGELFFGEGSRLTVL.

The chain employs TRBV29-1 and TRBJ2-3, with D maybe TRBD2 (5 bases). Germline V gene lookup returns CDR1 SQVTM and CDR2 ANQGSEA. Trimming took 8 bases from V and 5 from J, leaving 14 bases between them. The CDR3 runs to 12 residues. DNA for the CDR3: TGCAGCCTTGGACTCGACCAAGATACGCAGTATTTT. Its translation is CSLGLDQDTQYF.

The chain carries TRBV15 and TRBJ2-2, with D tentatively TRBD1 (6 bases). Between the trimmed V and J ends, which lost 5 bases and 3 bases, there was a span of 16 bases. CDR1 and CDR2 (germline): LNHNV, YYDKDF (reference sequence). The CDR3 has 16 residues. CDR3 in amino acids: CATSLGAGRDTGELFF. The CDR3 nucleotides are TGTGCCACCAGCCTGGGGGCAGGGCGCGACACCGGGGAGCTGTTTTTT.

CDR3 in amino acids: CASRATGAGAQYF. In nucleotides, the CDR3 is TGTGCCAGCAGAGCCACCGGGGCTGGGGCCCAGTACTTC. The chain is built from TRBV28 and TRBJ2-5, with D perhaps assigned TRBD1 or TRBD2 (5 bases each). CDR3 length: 13 residues. V was cut by 6 bases and J by 9 bases, with 17 bases left in between. Germline assignment: CDR1 MDHEN and CDR2 SYDVKM.

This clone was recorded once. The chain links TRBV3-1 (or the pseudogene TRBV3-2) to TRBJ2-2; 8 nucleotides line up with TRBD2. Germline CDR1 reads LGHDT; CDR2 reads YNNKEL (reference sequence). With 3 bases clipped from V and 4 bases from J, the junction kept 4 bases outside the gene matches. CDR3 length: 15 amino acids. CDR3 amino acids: CASSQSGGATGELFF. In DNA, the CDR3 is TGTGCCAGCAGCCAGTCCGGGGGGGCCACCGGGGAGCTGTTTTTT.

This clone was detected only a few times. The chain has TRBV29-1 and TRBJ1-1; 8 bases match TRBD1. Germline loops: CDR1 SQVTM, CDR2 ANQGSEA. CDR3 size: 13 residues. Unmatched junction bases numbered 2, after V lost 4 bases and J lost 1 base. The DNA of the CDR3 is TGCAGCGTTGGACAGGGGAAGAACACTGAAGCTTTCTTT. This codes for CSVGQGKNTEAFF.

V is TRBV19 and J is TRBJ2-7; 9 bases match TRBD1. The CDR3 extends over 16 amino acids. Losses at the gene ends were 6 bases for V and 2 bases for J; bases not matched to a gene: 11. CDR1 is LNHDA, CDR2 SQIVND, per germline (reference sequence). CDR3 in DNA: TGTGCCAGTAGGCCTTCGGGACAGGGTTACACCTACGAGCAGTACTTC. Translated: CASRPSGQGYTYEQYF.

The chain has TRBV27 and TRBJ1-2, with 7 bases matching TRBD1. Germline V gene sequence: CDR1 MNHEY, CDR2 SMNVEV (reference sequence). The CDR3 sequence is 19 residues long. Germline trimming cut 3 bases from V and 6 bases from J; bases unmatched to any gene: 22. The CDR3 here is CASSLGQSQRGGAWHGYTF. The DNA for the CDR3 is TGTGCCAGCAGTTTGGGACAGAGCCAAAGGGGGGGGGCCTGGCATGGCTACACCTTC.

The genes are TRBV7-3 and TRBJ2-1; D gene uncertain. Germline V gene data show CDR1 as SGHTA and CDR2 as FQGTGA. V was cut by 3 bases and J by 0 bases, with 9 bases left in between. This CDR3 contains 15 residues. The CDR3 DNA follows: TGTGCCAGCAGCTTCGGGCGGAGCTCCTACAATGAGCAGTTCTTC. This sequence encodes CASSFGRSSYNEQFF.

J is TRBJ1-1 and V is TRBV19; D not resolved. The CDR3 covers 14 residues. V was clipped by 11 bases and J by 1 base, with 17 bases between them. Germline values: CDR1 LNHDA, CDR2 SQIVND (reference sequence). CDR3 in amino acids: CASLGWGSNTEAFF. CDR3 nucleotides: TGTGCCTCCTTAGGATGGGGATCGAACACTGAAGCTTTCTTT. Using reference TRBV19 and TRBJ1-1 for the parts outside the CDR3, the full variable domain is DGGITQSPKYLFRKEGQNVTLSCEQNLNHDAMYWYRQDPGQGLRLIYYSQIVNDFQKGDIAEGYSVSREKKESFPLTVTSAQKNPTAFYLCASLGWGSNTEAFFGQGTRLTVV.

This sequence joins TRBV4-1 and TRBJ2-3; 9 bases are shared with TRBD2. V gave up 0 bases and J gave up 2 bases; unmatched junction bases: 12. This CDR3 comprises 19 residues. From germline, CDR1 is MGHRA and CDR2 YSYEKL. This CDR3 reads CASSQDNGAGGLLTDTQYF. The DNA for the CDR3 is TGCGCCAGCAGCCAAGATAATGGAGCGGGGGGTTTGCTCACAGATACGCAGTATTTT.

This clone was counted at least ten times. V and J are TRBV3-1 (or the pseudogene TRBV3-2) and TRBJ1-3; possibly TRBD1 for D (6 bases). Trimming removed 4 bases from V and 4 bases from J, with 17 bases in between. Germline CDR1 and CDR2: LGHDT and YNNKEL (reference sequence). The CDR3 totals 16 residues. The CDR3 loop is CASSPLGPGDGNTIYF. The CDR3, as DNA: TGTGCCAGCAGCCCACTCGGCCCAGGGGACGGAAACACCATATATTTT.

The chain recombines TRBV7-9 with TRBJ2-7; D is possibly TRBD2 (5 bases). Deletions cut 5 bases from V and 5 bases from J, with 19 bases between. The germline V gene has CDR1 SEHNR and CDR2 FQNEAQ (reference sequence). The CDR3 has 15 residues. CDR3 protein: CASSAGVGHFNEQYF. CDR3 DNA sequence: TGTGCCAGCAGCGCGGGTGTAGGTCACTTCAACGAGCAGTACTTC. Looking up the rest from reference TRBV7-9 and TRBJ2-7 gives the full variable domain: DTGVSQNPRHKITKRGQNVTFRCDPISEHNRLYWYRQTLGQGPEFLTYFQNEAQLEKSRLLSDRFSAERPKGSFSTLEIQRTEQGDSAMYLCASSAGVGHFNEQYFGPGTRLTVT.

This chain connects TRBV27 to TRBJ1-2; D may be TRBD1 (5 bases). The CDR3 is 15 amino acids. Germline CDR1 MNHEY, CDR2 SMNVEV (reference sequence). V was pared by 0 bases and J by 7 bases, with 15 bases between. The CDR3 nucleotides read TGTGCCAGCAGTTTATCGCCCTTAGGGGTTCGTGGCTACACCTTC. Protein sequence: CASSLSPLGVRGYTF.

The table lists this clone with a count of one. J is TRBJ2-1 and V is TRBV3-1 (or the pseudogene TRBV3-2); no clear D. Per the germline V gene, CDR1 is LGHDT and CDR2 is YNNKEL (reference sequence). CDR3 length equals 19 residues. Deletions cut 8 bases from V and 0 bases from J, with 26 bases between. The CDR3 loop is CASRPSSRVGSRSYNEQFF. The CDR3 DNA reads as TGTGCCAGCCGGCCCTCATCGAGAGTAGGGTCCCGCTCCTACAATGAGCAGTTCTTC.

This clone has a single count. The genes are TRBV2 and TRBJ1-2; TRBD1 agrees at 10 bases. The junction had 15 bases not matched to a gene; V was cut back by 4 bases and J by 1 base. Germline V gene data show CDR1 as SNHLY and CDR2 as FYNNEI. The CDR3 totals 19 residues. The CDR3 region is CASSGRMDRGAGLNYGYTF. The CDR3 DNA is TGTGCCAGCAGTGGTCGAATGGACAGGGGGGCTGGCCTTAACTATGGCTACACCTTC.

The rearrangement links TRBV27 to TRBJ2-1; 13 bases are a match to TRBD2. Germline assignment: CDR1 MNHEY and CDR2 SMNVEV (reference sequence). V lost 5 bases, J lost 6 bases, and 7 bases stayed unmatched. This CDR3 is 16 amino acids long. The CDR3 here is CASSQRTSGRGNEQFF. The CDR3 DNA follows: TGTGCCAGCAGTCAACGGACTAGCGGGAGAGGCAATGAGCAGTTCTTC.

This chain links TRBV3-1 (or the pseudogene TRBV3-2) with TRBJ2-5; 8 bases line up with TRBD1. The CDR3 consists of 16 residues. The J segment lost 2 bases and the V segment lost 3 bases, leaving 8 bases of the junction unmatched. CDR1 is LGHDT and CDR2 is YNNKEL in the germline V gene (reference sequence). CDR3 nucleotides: TGTGCCAGCAGCCAGAGGAACAGGGGGAATCAAGAGACCCAGTACTTC. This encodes CASSQRNRGNQETQYF.

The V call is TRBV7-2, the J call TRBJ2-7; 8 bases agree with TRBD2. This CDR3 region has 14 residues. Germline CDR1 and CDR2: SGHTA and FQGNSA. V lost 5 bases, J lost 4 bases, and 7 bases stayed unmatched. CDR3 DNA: TGTGCCAGCAGCCCCCAGGGACTAGGGTACGAGCAGTACTTC. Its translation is CASSPQGLGYEQYF.

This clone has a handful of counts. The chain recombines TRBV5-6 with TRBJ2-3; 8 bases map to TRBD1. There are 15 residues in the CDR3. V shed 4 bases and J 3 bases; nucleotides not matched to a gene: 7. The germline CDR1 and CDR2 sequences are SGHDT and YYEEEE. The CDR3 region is CASSAGQAVTDTQYF. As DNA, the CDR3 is TGTGCCAGCAGCGCGGGACAGGCGGTGACAGATACGCAGTATTTT.